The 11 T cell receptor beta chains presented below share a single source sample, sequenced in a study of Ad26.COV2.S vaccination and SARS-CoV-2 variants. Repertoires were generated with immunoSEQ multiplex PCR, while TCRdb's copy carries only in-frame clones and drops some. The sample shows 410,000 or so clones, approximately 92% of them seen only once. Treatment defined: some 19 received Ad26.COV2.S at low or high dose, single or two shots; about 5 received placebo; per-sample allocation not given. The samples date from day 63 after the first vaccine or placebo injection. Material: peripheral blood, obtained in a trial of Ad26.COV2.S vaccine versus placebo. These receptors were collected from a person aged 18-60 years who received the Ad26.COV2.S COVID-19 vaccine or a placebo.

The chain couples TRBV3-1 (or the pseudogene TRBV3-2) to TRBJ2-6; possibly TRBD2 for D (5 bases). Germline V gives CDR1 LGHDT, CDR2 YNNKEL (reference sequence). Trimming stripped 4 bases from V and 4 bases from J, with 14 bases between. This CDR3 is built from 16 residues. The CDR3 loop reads CASSLVPGSGANVLTF. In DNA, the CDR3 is TGTGCCAGCAGCCTTGTCCCGGGGTCCGGGGCCAACGTCCTGACTTTC.

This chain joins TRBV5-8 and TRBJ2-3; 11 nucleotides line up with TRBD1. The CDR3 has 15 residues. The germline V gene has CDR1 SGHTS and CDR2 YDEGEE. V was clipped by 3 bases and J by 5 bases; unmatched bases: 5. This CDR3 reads CASSSDRGLGDTQYF. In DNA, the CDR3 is TGTGCCAGCAGCTCGGACAGGGGGCTCGGAGATACGCAGTATTTT.

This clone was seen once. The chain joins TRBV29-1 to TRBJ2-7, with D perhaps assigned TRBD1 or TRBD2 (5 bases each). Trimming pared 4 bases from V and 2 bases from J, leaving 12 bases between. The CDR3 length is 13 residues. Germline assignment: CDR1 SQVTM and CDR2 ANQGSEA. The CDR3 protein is CSVVWGMAYEQYF. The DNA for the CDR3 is TGCAGCGTTGTGTGGGGGATGGCCTACGAGCAGTACTTC.

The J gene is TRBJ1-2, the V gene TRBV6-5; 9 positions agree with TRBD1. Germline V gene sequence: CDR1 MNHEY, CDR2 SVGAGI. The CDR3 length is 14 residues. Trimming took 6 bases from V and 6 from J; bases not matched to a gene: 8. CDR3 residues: CASRLGQGSHGYTF. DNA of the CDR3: TGTGCCAGCAGACTCGGACAGGGGAGTCATGGCTACACCTTC.

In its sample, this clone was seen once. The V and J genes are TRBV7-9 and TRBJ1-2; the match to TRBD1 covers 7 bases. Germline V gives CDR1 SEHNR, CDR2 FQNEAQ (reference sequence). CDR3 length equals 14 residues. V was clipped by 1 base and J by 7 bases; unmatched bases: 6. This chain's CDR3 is CASSLDGTDGGYTF. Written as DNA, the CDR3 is TGTGCCAGCAGCTTAGATGGGACAGATGGTGGCTACACCTTC.

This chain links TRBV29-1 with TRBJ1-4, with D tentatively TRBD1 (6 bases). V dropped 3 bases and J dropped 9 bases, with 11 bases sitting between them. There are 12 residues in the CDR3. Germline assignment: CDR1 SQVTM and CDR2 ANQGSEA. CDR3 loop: CSVEVQGQKLFF. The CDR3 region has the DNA TGCAGCGTTGAGGTACAGGGTCAAAAACTGTTTTTT. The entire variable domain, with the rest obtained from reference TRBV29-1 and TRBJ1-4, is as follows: SAVISQKPSRDICQRGTSLTIQCQVDSQVTMMFWYRQQPGQSLTLIATANQGSEATYESGFVIDKFPISRPNLTFSTLTVSNMSPEDSSIYLCSVEVQGQKLFFGSGTQLSVL.

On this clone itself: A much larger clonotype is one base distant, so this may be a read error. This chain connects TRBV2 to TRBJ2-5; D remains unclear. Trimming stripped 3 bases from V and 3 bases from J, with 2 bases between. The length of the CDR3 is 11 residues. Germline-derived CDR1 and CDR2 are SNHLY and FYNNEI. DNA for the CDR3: TGTGCCAGCAGTGAGGAAGAGACCCAGTACTTC. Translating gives CASSEEETQYF.

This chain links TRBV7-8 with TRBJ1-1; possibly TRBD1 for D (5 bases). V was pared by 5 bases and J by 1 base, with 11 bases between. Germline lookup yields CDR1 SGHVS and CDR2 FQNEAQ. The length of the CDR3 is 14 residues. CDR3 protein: CASSRPRGNTEAFF. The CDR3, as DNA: TGTGCCAGCAGCCGACCTAGGGGGAACACTGAAGCTTTCTTT.

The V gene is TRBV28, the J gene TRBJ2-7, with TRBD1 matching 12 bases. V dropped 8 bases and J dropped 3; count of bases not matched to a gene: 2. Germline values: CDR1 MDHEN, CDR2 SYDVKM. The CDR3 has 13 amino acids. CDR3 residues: CASGTGGGYEQYF. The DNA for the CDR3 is TGTGCCAGCGGGACAGGGGGCGGCTACGAGCAGTACTTC.

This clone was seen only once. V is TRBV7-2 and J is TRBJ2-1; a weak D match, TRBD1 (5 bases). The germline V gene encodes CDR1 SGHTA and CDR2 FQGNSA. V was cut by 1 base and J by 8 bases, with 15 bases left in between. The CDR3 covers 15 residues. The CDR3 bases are TGTGCCAGCAGCTTAGATGGGCAGGGCAGCGATGAGCAGTTCTTC. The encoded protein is CASSLDGQGSDEQFF. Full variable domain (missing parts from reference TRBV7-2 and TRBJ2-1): GAGVSQSPSNKVTEKGKDVELRCDPISGHTALYWYRQSLGQGLEFLIYFQGNSAPDKSGLPSDRFSAERTGGSVSTLTIQRTQQEDSAVYLCASSLDGQGSDEQFFGPGTRLTVL.

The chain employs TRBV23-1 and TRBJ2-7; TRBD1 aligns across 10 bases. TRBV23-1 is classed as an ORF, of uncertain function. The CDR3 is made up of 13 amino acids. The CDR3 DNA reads TGCGCGCTTAAGGGACAGGGGAGGTACGAGCAGTACTTC. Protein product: CALKGQGRYEQYF.